This TCR beta chain was documented in a study of blood T cell repertoires in COVID-19 (dated by TCRdb to 2020 to 2022). Regarding the study in general: Samples from collaborators originated in the United States, Italy and Spain and spanned both the acute and convalescent phases of COVID-19. Deeply sampled blood TCRbeta repertoires from subjects exposed to, actively infected with, or recovered from COVID-19 were included in the dataset. Where HLA class I and class II types were available, the types were taken from metadata supplied by the sample provider, not from assay-based typing. The repertoires were released in a freely available public database intended as a resource for research on the immune response to SARS-CoV-2. Samples came from the ongoing ImmuneRACE study (first 160 participants) plus 1,254 subjects from 6 global collaborators. The material from the prospective study consisted of cDNA or gDNA derived from T cells, B-cell-depleted T cells, or PBMCs. A de-identified subject ID, COVID-19 status, age in years and sex were almost always included in the sample metadata. Summary of the overall study and its limitations: Clinical and demographic metadata were provided uncurated, with the amount varying by source and participant.

V trim: 3 bases; J trim: 7 bases; unmatched bases: 6. Sequences SGHDT (CDR1) and YYEEEE (CDR2) are obtained from the germline V gene. The CDR3 spans 13 residues, from the cysteine through the phenylalanine. The retained sequence is limited to the CDR3, 39 bases, with the frame set at the first base. This clone came up once. Its antigen is unknown. No per-base quality is available; no much larger clone lies one base away. TCRbeta CDR3 regions were amplified from genomic DNA using the immunoSEQ Assay, a bias-controlled multiplex PCR. Concerning the study's data processing: Within the assay, amplification of reference gene primers was used to estimate how many nucleated cells each sample contained. To quantify the absolute abundance of each unique TCRbeta CDR3 rearrangement, sequence reads were collapsed and filtered. For each sample, productive Simpson clonality was calculated by taking the square root of Simpson's diversity index across productive rearrangements. TCRdb's version of the immuneACCESS table is confined to in-frame rearrangements and falls short of the full clone set. An unresolved V gene accounts for under half of the shortfall where checked; the remainder is of unknown origin. V, J and clone size are taken as reported in that table, and D and trimming were inferred from the DNA itself. The sample profile shows about 140,000 clones; about four fifths of them were found once. The ten largest clones represent more than 1.5% of the sample.

Collaborating institutions collected whole blood in K2EDTA tubes following their own protocols. For TCRbeta analysis, collaborators shipped samples in one of three forms: frozen whole blood, isolated PBMCs, or DNA extracted from either of those sample types. The sequence was obtained from a human donor in a cohort sampled during active COVID-19. The chain is made from TRBV5-6 and TRBJ1-2; 7 central nucleotides agree with TRBD1. The sample was peripheral blood. The nucleotide sequence is given as TGTGCCAGCAGCTCTAAGGGGGCCGGTGGCTACACCTTC. This sequence encodes CASSSKGAGGYTF.